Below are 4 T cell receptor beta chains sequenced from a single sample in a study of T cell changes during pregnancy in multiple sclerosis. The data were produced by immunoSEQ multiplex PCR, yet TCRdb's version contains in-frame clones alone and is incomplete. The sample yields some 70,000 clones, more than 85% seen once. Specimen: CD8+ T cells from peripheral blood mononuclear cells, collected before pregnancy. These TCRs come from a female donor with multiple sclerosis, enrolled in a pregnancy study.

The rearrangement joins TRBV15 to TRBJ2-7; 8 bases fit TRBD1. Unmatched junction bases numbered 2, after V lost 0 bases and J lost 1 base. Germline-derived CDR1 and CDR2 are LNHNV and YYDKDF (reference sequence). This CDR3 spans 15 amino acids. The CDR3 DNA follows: TGTGCCACCAGCAGAGAACAGGGGGTATCCTACGAGCAGTACTTC. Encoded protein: CATSREQGVSYEQYF.

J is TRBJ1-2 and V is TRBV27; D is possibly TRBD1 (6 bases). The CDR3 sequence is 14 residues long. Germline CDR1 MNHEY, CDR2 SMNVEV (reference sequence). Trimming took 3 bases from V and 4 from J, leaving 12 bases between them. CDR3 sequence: CASSLLGASYGYTF. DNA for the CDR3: TGTGCCAGCAGTTTGTTGGGGGCCTCCTATGGCTACACCTTC.

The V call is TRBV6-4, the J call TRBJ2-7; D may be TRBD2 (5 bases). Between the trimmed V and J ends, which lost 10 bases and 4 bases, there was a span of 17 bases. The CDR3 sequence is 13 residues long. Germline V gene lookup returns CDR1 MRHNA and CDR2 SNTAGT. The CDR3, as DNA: TGTGCCATTCCGTCCGGGGAACCTTACGAGCAGTACTTC. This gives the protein CAIPSGEPYEQYF.

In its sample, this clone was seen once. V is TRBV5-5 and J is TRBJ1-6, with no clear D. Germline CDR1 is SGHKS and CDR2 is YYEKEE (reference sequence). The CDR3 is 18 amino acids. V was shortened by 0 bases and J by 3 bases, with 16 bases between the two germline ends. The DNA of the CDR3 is TGTGCCAGCAGCTTGGGTGACGAAGGGAGCATCTATAATTCACCCCTCCACTTT. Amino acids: CASSLGDEGSIYNSPLHF. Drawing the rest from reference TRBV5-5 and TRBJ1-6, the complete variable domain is DAGVTQSPTHLIKTRGQQVTLRCSPISGHKSVSWYQQVLGQGPQFIFQYYEKEERGRGNFPDRFSARQFPNYSSELNVNALLLGDSALYLCASSLGDEGSIYNSPLHFGNGTRLTVT.